The TCR beta chain described here comes from a study of OX40 agonist ivuxolimab in advanced cancers. Study findings and constraints: Antigen specificity remained undetermined for the expanded peripheral T cells.

CDR3 size: 15 residues. Germline V gene lookup returns CDR1 MNHEY and CDR2 SVGAGI. The ends were cut back, 6 bases at V and 3 bases at J, with 14 bases in the middle. TCRdb's table, derived via immunoSEQ multiplex PCR, lists solely in-frame clones and lacks some. The data hold some 75,000 clones, with 85% to 90% observed a single time. Blood sampling took place at baseline, cycle 4 day 1, and cycle 7 day 1. As regards this clone: Its specificity is unknown.

This sequence originates from an adult with an advanced solid tumor such as melanoma, head and neck, liver or kidney cancer. This chain links TRBV6-5 with TRBJ1-4; D is unresolved. The source was CD4+ or CD8+ T cells sorted from blood, collected in a trial of the OX40 agonist ivuxolimab. In nucleotides, the CDR3 is TGTGCCAGCAGGAAAACCGGTGGAGCTAATGAAAAACTGTTTTTT. Its protein is CASRKTGGANEKLFF.